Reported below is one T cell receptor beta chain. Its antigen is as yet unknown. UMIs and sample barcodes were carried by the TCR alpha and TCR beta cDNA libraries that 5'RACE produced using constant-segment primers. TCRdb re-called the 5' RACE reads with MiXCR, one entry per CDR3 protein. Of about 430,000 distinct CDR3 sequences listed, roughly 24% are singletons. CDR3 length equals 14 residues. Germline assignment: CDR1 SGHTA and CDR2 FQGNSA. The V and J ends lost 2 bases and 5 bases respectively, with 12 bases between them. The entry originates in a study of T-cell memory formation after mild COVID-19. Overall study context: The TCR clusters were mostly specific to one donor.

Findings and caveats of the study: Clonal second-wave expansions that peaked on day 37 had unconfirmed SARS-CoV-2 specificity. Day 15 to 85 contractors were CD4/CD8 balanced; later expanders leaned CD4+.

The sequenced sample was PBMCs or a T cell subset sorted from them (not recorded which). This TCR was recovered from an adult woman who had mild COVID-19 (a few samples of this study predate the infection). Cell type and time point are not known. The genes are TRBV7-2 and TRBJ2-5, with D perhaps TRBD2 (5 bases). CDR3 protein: CASSLPGVVETQYF. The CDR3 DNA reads TGTGCCAGCAGCTTACCCGGGGTGGTGGAGACCCAGTACTTC.